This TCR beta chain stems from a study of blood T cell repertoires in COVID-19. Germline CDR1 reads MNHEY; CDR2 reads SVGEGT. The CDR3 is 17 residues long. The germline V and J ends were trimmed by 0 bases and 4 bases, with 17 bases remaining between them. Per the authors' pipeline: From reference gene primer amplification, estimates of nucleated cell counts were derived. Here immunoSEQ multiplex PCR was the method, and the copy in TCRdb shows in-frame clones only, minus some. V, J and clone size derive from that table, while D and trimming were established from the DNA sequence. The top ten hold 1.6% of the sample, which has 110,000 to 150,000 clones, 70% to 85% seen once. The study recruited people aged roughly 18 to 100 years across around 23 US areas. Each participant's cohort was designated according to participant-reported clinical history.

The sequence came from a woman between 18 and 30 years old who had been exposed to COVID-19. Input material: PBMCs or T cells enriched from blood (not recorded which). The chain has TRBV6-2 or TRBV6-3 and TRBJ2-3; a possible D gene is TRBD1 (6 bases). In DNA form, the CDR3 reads TGTGCCAGCAGTTACTCGATCGCCATACAGGGCCCAGATACGCAGTATTTT. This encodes CASSYSIAIQGPDTQYF.